The T cell receptor beta chain under discussion was sequenced for a study of shared clonotypes between healthy human individuals. Unmatched junction bases numbered 3, after V lost 2 bases and J lost 5 bases. This CDR3 contains 14 residues. The germline gives CDR1 SGHDN, CDR2 FVKESK. The assay ran at deep level. Every immunoSEQ plate was one replicate of a subset's evenly spread DNA. Clones were sequenced by immunoSEQ multiplex PCR, and TCRdb holds only the in-frame ones, with some missing. In the table there are about 690,000 clones, around 90% of which are singletons. Comments on this clone: The antigen is not known.

Overall study findings and caveats: Read depth was anticipated to influence clonotype sharing among donors. A small donor pool kept down the genetic and exposure-history diversity that was represented.

The chain links TRBV14 to TRBJ2-7, with 10 bases identical to TRBD2. Source material: memory CD8+ T cells from PBMCs. Regarding subset: CD45RO+ cells pooled with CCR7-negative TemRA cells. The sequence came from a young man in good health. Some clones in this sample may be carry-over from other donors' samples. The CDR3 bases are TGTGCCAGCAGCCAATTAACTAGCGGGAACGAGCAGTACTTC. Translation gives CASSQLTSGNEQYF.